This T cell receptor (beta chain) was recorded in a study of brain T cells in children with intractable seizures. Study conclusions and caveats: Pre-surgery blood may have been undersampled, hiding some clones.

Noted time point: blood from clinic visit 5 months post-surgery; TSC patient then seizure free. V lost 7 bases to trimming and J lost 0 bases, with 6 bases between them. The CDR3 is 13 amino acids. Here immunoSEQ multiplex PCR was the method, and the copy in TCRdb shows in-frame clones only, minus some. The top ten clones hold roughly 5.7% of a sample with around 340,000 clones, over 90% of them seen once. The table lists this clone with a count of one. What it binds is not known. The sequence was obtained from a boy in the first two years of life with tuberous sclerosis and intractable seizures. The genes are TRBV12-3 or TRBV12-4 and TRBJ2-2; D remains unclear. Sequencing was performed on peripheral blood, taken around 5 months after surgery. The CDR3 nucleotides read TGTGCCAGCACTCAGGCGAACACCGGGGAGCTGTTTTTT. This codes for CASTQANTGELFF.